Listed below are T cell receptor beta chains from one sample, sequenced in a study of blood T cell repertoires in COVID-19. Assay used: immunoSEQ multiplex PCR; TCRdb lists only in-frame clones, some missing. Here the sample spans some 300,000 clones, approximately 86% being singletons. The sample consisted of PBMCs or T cells enriched from blood (not recorded which). The receptors stem from a woman in her twenties or thirties who had recovered from COVID-19. Each CDR3 is given with its conserved first and last residue. A D gene is named only where the DNA matches it firmly. A clone size is listed for some rows: how often the clone was seen (once, few, many), or a class if it is expanded.

11	.	TRBV6-5	.	TRBJ2-7	TGTGCCAGCAGTTCGCAGTACGAGCAGTACTTC	CASSSQYEQYF
13	.	TRBV12-3/TRBV12-4	TRBD2	TRBJ2-5	TGTGCCAGCAGTTTCCGGGGGGGGGAGACCCAGTACTTC	CASSFRGGETQYF
11	.	TRBV12-3/TRBV12-4	.	TRBJ1-2	TGTGCCAGCAGCCTGACTCGTGGCTACACCTTC	CASSLTRGYTF
16	.	TRBV30	TRBD2	TRBJ2-1	TGTGCCTGGAGTGCCCTCGGCGGGAGCTTGGACAATGAGCAGTTCTTC	CAWSALGGSLDNEQFF
14	.	TRBV27	TRBD1	TRBJ1-1	TGTGCCAGCAGTTTTCAGGGGGCAAACACTGAAGCTTTCTTT	CASSFQGANTEAFF
13	.	TRBV11-2	.	TRBJ2-1	TGTGCCAGCAGCTACGGGAGTAGTAATGAGCAGTTCTTC	CASSYGSSNEQFF
14	.	TRBV6-1	TRBD1	TRBJ1-1	TGTGCCAGCAGTGAGGCTGACAGGGCCCGAGTGGCTTTCTTT	CASSEADRARVAFF
15	.	TRBV28	.	TRBJ2-7	TGTGCCAGCAGTTTCCATACAGCCCTCTCCTACGAGCAGTACTTC	CASSFHTALSYEQYF
16	.	TRBV7-9	TRBD2	TRBJ2-1	TGTGCCAGCAGCCCTCCCCCGGGACTAGGGTCCAATGAGCAGTTCTTC	CASSPPPGLGSNEQFF
16	.	TRBV29-1	TRBD2	TRBJ2-3	TGCAGCGTTGCTACACTAGCGGGGGGGCACACAGATACGCAGTATTTT	CSVATLAGGHTDTQYF
17	once	TRBV5-6	.	TRBJ1-6	TGTGCCAGCAGCTTTATGCCCGGGACAAGAGATAATTCACCCCTCCACTTT	CASSFMPGTRDNSPLHF
14	once	TRBV19	.	TRBJ1-2	TGTGCCAGTACCCGCCGGGGAATGAACTATGGCTACACCTTC	CASTRRGMNYGYTF
15	few	TRBV7-2	.	TRBJ1-5	TGTGCCAGCAGCTCTCTGGCCCCAGGAAAATTGCCCCAGCATTTT	CASSSLAPGKLPQHF
17	once	TRBV28	.	TRBJ1-5	TGTGCCAGCAGGAAAGACAGGATCCGGAATAGCAATCAGCCCCAGCATTTT	CASRKDRIRNSNQPQHF
11	.	TRBV11-3	.	TRBJ2-5	TGTGCCAGCAGTTCAGGGGAGACCCAGTACTTC	CASSSGETQYF
13	.	TRBV14	.	TRBJ1-2	TGTGCCAGCAGCGACACCGTCCTTGACGGCTACACCTTC	CASSDTVLDGYTF
16	.	TRBV9	.	TRBJ2-1	TGTGCCAGCAGCGCCCTCGACAGGCAGATCTACAATGAGCAGTTCTTC	CASSALDRQIYNEQFF
18	.	TRBV7-8	.	TRBJ1-6	TGTGCCAGCAGCTTAGTGGGTCTCAGCGGCTCCTATAATTCACCCCTCCACTTT	CASSLVGLSGSYNSPLHF
15	.	TRBV28	TRBD1	TRBJ2-7	TGTGCCAGCAGTTATCCGGGACAGGTAACCTACGAGCAGTACTTC	CASSYPGQVTYEQYF
15	.	TRBV6-5	.	TRBJ1-5	TGTGCCAGCAGTTACTCGTCTTCAGGGATTCAGCCCCAGCATTTT	CASSYSSSGIQPQHF
14	.	TRBV6-5	.	TRBJ1-3	TGTGCCAGCAGTTACGACAGCTCTGGAAACACCATATATTTT	CASSYDSSGNTIYF
13	.	TRBV6-5	TRBD1	TRBJ1-1	TGTGCCAGCACCCGACAGGGGGACACTGAAGCTTTCTTT	CASTRQGDTEAFF
16	.	TRBV24-1	TRBD1	TRBJ2-5	TGTGCCACCAGTGATCCCGGGACAGGGGGTCAAGAGACCCAGTACTTC	CATSDPGTGGQETQYF
16	.	TRBV11-2	TRBD1	TRBJ2-1	TGTGCCAGCAGCTCGGGCCAGGCAGGGGGTTACAATGAGCAGTTCTTC	CASSSGQAGGYNEQFF
16	.	TRBV19	TRBD1	TRBJ2-3	TGTGCCAGTAGACGACGACAGGGGACCGACACAGATACGCAGTATTTT	CASRRRQGTDTDTQYF
14	.	TRBV5-6	TRBD1	TRBJ1-2	TGTGCCAGCAGCCCGGGACAGGGAGACTATGGCTACACCTTC	CASSPGQGDYGYTF
16	.	TRBV5-1	TRBD1	TRBJ1-1	TGCGCCAGCAGCCAAAGACAGGGGGCCTTGTTCAGGGAAGCTTTCTTT	CASSQRQGALFREAFF
15	.	TRBV5-1	TRBD1	TRBJ2-7	TGCGCCACAAGCATAGGGACAGGGGTAGCCTACGAGCAGTACTTC	CATSIGTGVAYEQYF
14	.	TRBV18	.	TRBJ1-5	TGTGCCAGCTCACCTTGGGGGGGGGATCAGCCCCAGCATTTT	CASSPWGGDQPQHF
16	few	TRBV9	.	TRBJ1-3	TGTGCCAGCAGCGGACTGGCGGGGGGCTCTGGAAACACCATATATTTT	CASSGLAGGSGNTIYF
14	.	TRBV2	.	TRBJ1-1	TGTGCCAGCAGTATCTTCAGGGAGGGCACTGAAGCTTTCTTT	CASSIFREGTEAFF
11	.	TRBV19	.	TRBJ2-1	TGTGCCAGCCGGGGCTACAATGAGCAGTTCTTC	CASRGYNEQFF
16	.	TRBV3-1/TRBV3-2	TRBD1	TRBJ2-3	TGTGCCAGCAGCCGGACCGGGACAGGGACGACAGATACGCAGTATTTT	CASSRTGTGTTDTQYF
15	.	TRBV11-2	TRBD2	TRBJ2-1	TGTGCCAGCAGCCGGGGGACTAGCGGTAACAATGAGCAGTTCTTC	CASSRGTSGNNEQFF
12	.	TRBV10-2	.	TRBJ1-2	TGCGCCACACACAGGAGTAACTATGGCTACACCTTC	CATHRSNYGYTF
15	.	TRBV11-2	.	TRBJ2-3	TGTGCCAGCAGCTTAGAGGGCAGCCCCACAGATACGCAGTATTTT	CASSLEGSPTDTQYF
17	.	TRBV9	TRBD2	TRBJ2-5	TGTGCCAGCAGCCCCCGGACTAGCGGGGGGGACAAAGAGACCCAGTACTTC	CASSPRTSGGDKETQYF
14	.	TRBV11-2	TRBD1	TRBJ1-2	TGTGCCAGCAGCCATGGGACAGGGACTATAGGCTACACCTTC	CASSHGTGTIGYTF
13	.	TRBV28	TRBD1	TRBJ1-2	TGTGCCAGCAACGAGGACAGGGCCGATGGCTACACCTTC	CASNEDRADGYTF
15	few	TRBV5-1	TRBD1	TRBJ1-5	TGCGCCAGCGGTACTTGGGACAGCCGAGATCAGCCCCAGCATTTT	CASGTWDSRDQPQHF
13	.	TRBV7-3	.	TRBJ2-1	TGTGCCAGCAGCCTCGGACAAAACAATGAGCAGTTCTTC	CASSLGQNNEQFF
13	.	TRBV7-9	.	TRBJ1-1	TGTGCCGGGGCCGGGACACGGAACACTGAAGCTTTCTTT	CAGAGTRNTEAFF
13	.	TRBV20-1	TRBD1	TRBJ1-5	TGCAGTGCTAGTTCGGGACAGGGAGGCCCCCAGCATTTT	CSASSGQGGPQHF
15	.	TRBV9	.	TRBJ2-1	TGTGCCAGCAGCGTAGCGACACCAACCTACAATGAGCAGTTCTTC	CASSVATPTYNEQFF
15	.	TRBV18	.	TRBJ1-5	TGTGCCAGCTCGCCCCCGGGGGGAGGCGGTCAGCCCCAGCATTTT	CASSPPGGGGQPQHF
16	.	TRBV30	.	TRBJ2-2	TGTGCCTGGAGTGACCCTGGAGGGGAGAACACCGGGGAGCTGTTTTTT	CAWSDPGGENTGELFF
16	few	TRBV9	.	TRBJ1-2	TGTGCCAGCAGCGACCCTCGACAGGCTGCGTGGGGGGGCTACACCTTC	CASSDPRQAAWGGYTF
13	.	TRBV5-1	.	TRBJ2-5	TGCGCCAGCAGCCCAAACACACACGAGACCCAGTACTTC	CASSPNTHETQYF
12	once	TRBV7-8	.	TRBJ1-2	TGTGCCAGCAGCTTAGCGGCGGATGGCTACACCTTC	CASSLAADGYTF
14	.	TRBV28	.	TRBJ1-2	TGTGCCAGCAGTCTCTGGGGGGGGGCGGGCGGCTACACCTTC	CASSLWGGAGGYTF
16	.	TRBV5-1	TRBD2	TRBJ2-7	TGCGCCAGCAGCCTGGGTCCTAGCGGGGTCACCTACGAGCAGTACTTC	CASSLGPSGVTYEQYF
19	.	TRBV9	.	TRBJ1-2	TGTGCCAGCAGCGTAGATCCGACCTTAGTAGGCGGGGAACCTTATGGCTACACCTTC	CASSVDPTLVGGEPYGYTF
15	.	TRBV27	.	TRBJ2-1	TGTGCCAGCAGTTTAGACCCCCAGGAATACAATGAGCAGTTCTTC	CASSLDPQEYNEQFF
15	.	TRBV2	TRBD2	TRBJ2-7	TGTGCCAGCAGCCCCGGGGCTAGCGGGGGGTACGAGCAGTACTTC	CASSPGASGGYEQYF
12	.	TRBV10-3	.	TRBJ1-1	TGTGCCACCACAGGGAGATACACTGAAGCTTTCTTT	CATTGRYTEAFF
13	.	TRBV7-2	TRBD1	TRBJ2-1	TGTGCCAGCAGCTTGGACAGGGTGAATGAGCAGTTCTTC	CASSLDRVNEQFF
12	.	TRBV4-1	.	TRBJ2-7	TGCGCCAGCAGCCCCCAGGGTTGGGAGCAGTACTTC	CASSPQGWEQYF